This TCR beta chain was identified during a study of CD4 T cells in relation to SARS-CoV-2 and coronaviruses (dated by TCRdb to the early 2020s). For context, the study as a whole: The ViraFEST assay cultured PBMCs with antigen for 10 days, then sequenced TCR beta CDR3s to find antigen-specific clonal expansions. The full convalescent cohort of 12 to 13 patients had a median age of around 39 years, ranging from roughly 21 to 75 years. Among the approximately 12 convalescent patients, 8 males and 4 females were included, and two of the subjects were Hispanic. Shared crossreactive spike epitopes were mapped to their HLA restriction using patient-derived lymphoblastoid cell lines. Memory CD4+ T cell crossreactivity between SARS-CoV-2 and common cold coronavirus spike proteins was assessed at the TCR clonotype level in the study. Samples from a few pre-COVID donors and the naive versus memory experiments were sequenced with the Adaptive Biotechnologies TCR-sequencing kit; other data were Illumina-based. Expansion assays from other donors in the study were sequenced with a different, Illumina-based TCR-beta assay. What the work shows at the level of the full study, not this receptor alone: Since the crossreactivity analysis centred on spike protein, crossreactivity against other viral proteins was not assessed. Around three fifths of donors had memory CD4+ clonotypes that crossrecognized SARS-CoV-2 and at least one common cold coronavirus spike. Pre-pandemic and post-infection samples were not both contributed by any donor, so tracing of the source of pre-existing responses was limited. The study was constrained by small numbers of patients and of tested TCRs. Naive versus memory sequencing indicated that memory recall responses, rather than primary responses primed during culture, are detected by the assay. Crossreactive clones showed significantly weaker SARS-CoV-2-driven expansion than monoreactive clones, consistent with antigenic imprinting.

DNA from CEF-cultured naive and memory CD4+ T cells underwent immunoSEQ TCR-beta sequencing at survey level. The paper's data handling went like this. During preprocessing, nonproductive sequences were removed, as were CDR3s that did not start with C, did not end with F or W, or were shorter than 7 amino acids. The MANAFEST web app identified antigen-specific clonotypes based on expansion compared with the reference and other culture wells. A clone counted as positive if significantly expanded in 2 of 3 replicate wells versus the reference culture at FDR below 0.05. Positive clones also required significant expansion versus all other tandem wells and an odds ratio above 5. Cultured and uncultured naive and memory CD4+ repertoires were searched for previously identified spike- and CEF-reactive CDR3s. CDR3 homology was quantified as pairwise Levenshtein distance, calculated with the stringdist R package after three terminal residues were trimmed from each end. TCRdb's version of the immuneACCESS table is confined to in-frame rearrangements and falls short of the full clone set. An unresolved V gene accounts for under half of the shortfall where checked; the remainder is of unknown origin. The DNA gave D and trimming, while V, J and clone size come from that table. The sample data list 35,000 or so clones, and just under 85% of these were observed just once. The ten largest clones represent 6% to 8% of the sample.

To separate naive from memory CD4+ T cells, cryopreserved PBMCs first underwent CD4 enrichment and then EasySep naive CD4+ T cell enrichment. For approximately 11 days, 75,000 to 100,000 sorted naive or memory CD4+ T cells were cultured together with CEF peptides and T cell-depleted PBMCs at a 1:1 ratio. In general, every peptide culture condition was set up in three replicate wells. PBMCs were isolated from leukapheresis product or whole blood by Ficoll-Paque PLUS gradient centrifugation. PBMCs were either cryopreserved at -140°C or used fresh in the expansion assay. The QIAamp Micro DNA Kit was used to extract genomic DNA from the CD4+ T cells. At the junction V is shortened by 0 bases and J by 0 bases, with 5 bases in between. According to the germline V gene, CDR1 reads SGDLS and CDR2 reads YYNGEE. Taken from cysteine to phenylalanine, the CDR3 has 14 residues. Left in the record is the CDR3 DNA by itself, 42 bases read in frame from the first base.

With respect to this clone: No cognate antigen has been identified for it. The input lacks base qualities; no much larger clone sits a single base away. Different DNA sequences within this sample yield the same CDR3.

What was sequenced was naive CD4+ T cells from PBMCs, cultured in vitro. Interpreted using the paper, the cell subset or site label stands for: naive CD4+ T cells isolated by negative enrichment. The rearrangement joined TRBV9 to TRBJ2-3; a confident D gene designation cannot be given. The receptor was isolated from an adult with COVID-19. The nucleotide sequence is TGTGCCAGCAGCGTAGGTAGTAGCACAGATACGCAGTATTTT. Translation gives CASSVGSSTDTQYF.